These T cell receptor beta chains were read from a single sample in a study of shared clonotypes between healthy human individuals. Assay used: immunoSEQ multiplex PCR; TCRdb lists only in-frame clones, some missing. The sample consists of 1.5 million to 2.5 million clones, about 95% of them appearing once. The sample taken for sequencing was naive CD8+ T cells sorted from blood. Receptors originate from a man in his late teens or twenties in good health. The CDR3 runs from the conserved cysteine through the conserved F or W. D genes are given only for firm matches. The listing skips clone size in some rows; elsewhere it reads once, few, many or a size class.

V	J	size	D	CDR3	DNA
TRBV7-9	TRBJ2-3	once	TRBD2	CAGPPKVAGGVDTQYF	TGTGCCGGCCCCCCCAAGGTAGCGGGGGGAGTTGATACGCAGTATTTT
TRBV27	TRBJ1-4	once	NA	CASSLVYNEKLFF	TGTGCCAGCAGTTTAGTGTATAATGAAAAACTGTTTTTT
TRBV10-1	TRBJ1-6	NA	TRBD1	CASTCIEGANSPLHF	TGCGCCAGCACCTGTATTGAGGGGGCAAATTCACCCCTCCACTTT
TRBV28	TRBJ1-5	NA	NA	CASSTINRQTNSNQPQHF	TGTGCCAGCAGTACGATAAACCGACAGACAAATAGCAATCAGCCCCAGCATTTT
TRBV14	TRBJ1-2	few	TRBD1	CASSQVDRPYYGYTF	TGTGCCAGCAGCCAAGTGGACAGGCCCTACTATGGCTACACCTTC
TRBV28	TRBJ2-7	NA	NA	CASSTPGTVLSYEQYF	TGTGCCAGCAGCACTCCCGGGACGGTCCTCTCCTACGAGCAGTACTTC
TRBV4-2	TRBJ2-5	NA	NA	CASSQGPGAQETQYF	TGTGCCAGCAGCCAAGGTCCGGGGGCCCAAGAGACCCAGTACTTC
TRBV7-9	TRBJ2-7	NA	NA	CASSPGWAAPGEQYF	TGTGCCAGCAGCCCCGGGTGGGCAGCGCCTGGGGAGCAGTACTTC
TRBV2	TRBJ2-7	NA	NA	CASREAPGLSYEQYF	TGTGCCAGCAGGGAGGCTCCGGGACTTTCTTACGAGCAGTACTTC
TRBV10-2	TRBJ2-5	NA	TRBD2	CASKPTLAGGDPETQYF	TGCGCCAGCAAGCCTACGTTGGCGGGAGGTGACCCGGAGACCCAGTACTTC
TRBV29-1	TRBJ2-1	NA	TRBD2	CSVEGGTSGGAGEQFF	TGCAGCGTTGAAGGTGGGACTAGCGGGGGGGCCGGTGAGCAGTTCTTC
TRBV27	TRBJ1-5	NA	NA	CASSIGGSGQPQHF	TGTGCCAGCAGCATCGGGGGGTCGGGTCAGCCCCAGCATTTT
TRBV7-9	TRBJ2-7	once	NA	CASSQVPDKSYEQYF	TGTGCCAGCAGCCAAGTACCGGATAAGTCCTACGAGCAGTACTTC
TRBV5-1	TRBJ2-7	NA	TRBD2	CASSWGLAEFYEQYF	TGCGCCAGCAGCTGGGGACTAGCGGAGTTCTACGAGCAGTACTTC
TRBV29-1	TRBJ2-5	NA	TRBD1	CSARGQGAGETQYF	TGCAGCGCCCGAGGACAGGGGGCAGGAGAGACCCAGTACTTC
TRBV6-5	TRBJ1-1	once	TRBD1	CASSITGGTEAFF	TGTGCCAGCAGTATTACAGGGGGGACTGAAGCTTTCTTT
TRBV7-9	TRBJ2-7	NA	NA	CASSSPDVNYEQYF	TGTGCCAGCAGCTCGCCTGATGTGAACTACGAGCAGTACTTC
TRBV7-2	TRBJ2-7	NA	NA	CASSQGLQWDEQYF	TGTGCCAGCAGCCAGGGACTCCAATGGGACGAGCAGTACTTC
TRBV19	TRBJ2-3	once	NA	CASSIVGDTQYF	TGTGCCAGTAGTATAGTTGGGGATACGCAGTATTTT
TRBV19	TRBJ2-2	NA	NA	CASSPDLGTGELFF	TGTGCCAGTAGTCCGGACTTGGGCACCGGGGAGCTGTTTTTT
TRBV27	TRBJ1-2	once	NA	CASSGGEGPNYGYTF	TGTGCCAGCAGTGGGGGGGAGGGTCCTAACTATGGCTACACCTTC
TRBV10-2	TRBJ2-7	once	TRBD2	CASSILEAGGEEQYF	TGCGCCAGCAGTATCCTCGAAGCGGGGGGGGAGGAGCAGTACTTC
TRBV7-9	TRBJ1-1	NA	TRBD1	CASGQDRGHGTEAFF	TGTGCCAGCGGCCAAGACAGGGGGCATGGAACTGAAGCTTTCTTT
TRBV2	TRBJ1-6	NA	NA	CASSEEVPGPAYNSPLHF	TGTGCCAGCAGTGAAGAAGTCCCGGGACCGGCCTATAATTCACCCCTCCACTTT
TRBV1	TRBJ2-1	NA	NA	CTSSRTVVEQFF	TGCACCAGCAGCCGAACTGTTGTAGAGCAGTTCTTC
TRBV11-2	TRBJ2-6	NA	TRBD1	CASRPHPGTGSSGANVLTF	TGTGCCAGCAGACCTCACCCGGGGACAGGGTCTTCTGGGGCCAACGTCCTGACTTTC
TRBV5-1	TRBJ2-5	NA	NA	CASSLLGAGETQYF	TGCGCCAGCAGCTTGTTGGGCGCCGGGGAGACCCAGTACTTC
TRBV5-1	TRBJ2-5	NA	TRBD1	CASSPTGGWETQYF	TGCGCCAGCAGCCCGACAGGGGGATGGGAGACCCAGTACTTC
TRBV5-1	TRBJ2-3	NA	NA	CASSLGPSTDTQYF	TGCGCCAGCAGCTTGGGACCTAGCACAGATACGCAGTATTTT
TRBV7-6	TRBJ2-7	NA	NA	CASSSTIGGYEQYF	TGTGCCAGCAGCTCGACGATCGGAGGCTACGAGCAGTACTTC
TRBV19	TRBJ2-7	once	TRBD2	CASSVTSGSSYEQYF	TGTGCCAGTAGTGTGACTAGCGGAAGCTCCTACGAGCAGTACTTC
TRBV30	TRBJ2-7	NA	NA	CAWSSGPEQYF	TGTGCCTGGAGTAGCGGGCCCGAGCAGTACTTC
TRBV2	TRBJ1-2	NA	NA	CASSEAWADGYTF	TGTGCCAGCAGCGAAGCCTGGGCGGATGGCTACACCTTC
TRBV19	TRBJ2-5	NA	NA	CASSIDGRFQETQYF	TGTGCCAGTAGTATAGATGGCCGTTTCCAAGAGACCCAGTACTTC
TRBV12-5	TRBJ1-1	once	NA	CASGLGNLNTEAFF	TGTGCTAGTGGTTTGGGAAACCTGAACACTGAAGCTTTCTTT
TRBV19	TRBJ1-1	few	NA	CASIGWMNTEAFF	TGTGCCAGTATTGGGTGGATGAACACTGAAGCTTTCTTT
TRBV9	TRBJ2-3	NA	NA	CASRPRTGPGTTDTQYF	TGTGCCAGCCGTCCTCGGACGGGGCCAGGGACGACAGATACGCAGTATTTT
TRBV2	TRBJ2-1	NA	TRBD2	CASSEAGTSFNEQFF	TGTGCCAGCAGTGAAGCTGGGACTAGTTTTAATGAGCAGTTCTTC
TRBV30	TRBJ2-7	NA	TRBD1	CALRDRGLYEQYF	TGTGCCTTAAGAGACAGGGGGCTTTACGAGCAGTACTTC
TRBV14	TRBJ1-6	NA	NA	CASSYDTYNSPLHF	TGTGCCAGCAGCTACGACACGTATAATTCACCCCTCCACTTT
TRBV10-3	TRBJ2-1	NA	NA	CAISEGANEQFF	TGTGCCATCAGTGAGGGGGCTAATGAGCAGTTCTTC
TRBV30	TRBJ2-7	NA	NA	CAWSFSGVYEQYF	TGTGCCTGGAGTTTCTCTGGGGTTTACGAGCAGTACTTC
TRBV4-2	TRBJ1-1	NA	NA	CASSQGSGIGEAFF	TGTGCCAGCAGCCAAGGTTCCGGGATCGGTGAAGCTTTCTTT
TRBV10-2	TRBJ1-2	NA	NA	CASSESFRSLGGYTF	TGCGCCAGCAGTGAGTCGTTCAGGTCCCTAGGAGGCTACACCTTC
TRBV28	TRBJ2-5	NA	NA	CASNGGRRGETQYF	TGTGCCAGCAATGGGGGGCGCAGGGGAGAGACCCAGTACTTC
TRBV15	TRBJ1-5	once	TRBD1	CATSSDRGLNQPQHF	TGTGCCACCAGCAGTGACAGGGGGCTTAATCAGCCCCAGCATTTT
TRBV28	TRBJ2-6	NA	NA	CASSWGLTGANVLTF	TGTGCCAGCAGCTGGGGGCTTACTGGGGCCAACGTCCTGACTTTC
TRBV7-6	TRBJ1-2	few	NA	CASSLASGNGYTF	TGTGCCAGCAGCTTAGCGTCAGGGAATGGCTACACCTTC
TRBV4-1	TRBJ2-6	once	NA	CASSQYETGKGSGANVLTF	TGCGCCAGCAGCCAATATGAAACAGGGAAAGGCTCTGGGGCCAACGTCCTGACTTTC